Shown below are 20 T cell receptor beta chains from a single sample sequenced in a study of response to subunit inactivated influenza vaccine. TCRdb re-called the RT-PCR reads through MiXCR, storing one row per CDR3 protein. Here the sample spans approximately 700,000 distinct CDR3 sequences, over 11% being singletons. This specimen was PBMCs from blood, taken 14 days before vaccination. The receptors come from a man aged 45-65 years who received an inactivated influenza vaccine.

The chain employs TRBV6-1 and TRBJ1-4; 7 nucleotides line up with TRBD1. Germline-derived CDR1 and CDR2 are MNHNS and SASEGT. The CDR3 contains 14 residues. Trimming removed 7 bases from V and 8 bases from J; junction bases left unmatched: 10. CDR3 region: CASIEGGWGEKLFF. For the CDR3, the DNA is TGTGCCAGCATCGAAGGGGGCTGGGGCGAAAAACTGTTTTTT.

Many counts were recorded for this clonotype. The V and J genes are TRBV29-1 and TRBJ1-1; 8 bases match TRBD1. Losses at the gene ends were 6 bases for V and 4 bases for J; bases not matched to a gene: 7. This CDR3 is built from 13 residues. Germline values: CDR1 SQVTM, CDR2 ANQGSEA. The DNA for the CDR3 is TGCAGCGTCCGACAGGGGTCGAGCACTGAAGCTTTCTTT. As protein: CSVRQGSSTEAFF.

The chain has TRBV13 and TRBJ2-5; D is perhaps TRBD1 (7 bases). The CDR3 runs 14 residues. V was clipped by 4 bases and J by 1 base, with 10 bases between them. Germline V gives CDR1 PRHDT, CDR2 FYEKMQ (reference sequence). The CDR3 reads CASSSRDSQETQYF. CDR3 bases: TGTGCCAGCAGCTCGCGGGACAGCCAAGAGACCCAGTACTTC.

The V call is TRBV4-1, the J call TRBJ1-4; TRBD1 matches at 9 bases. The J segment lost 8 bases and the V segment lost 3 bases, leaving 13 bases of the junction unmatched. In germline, CDR1 is MGHRA, CDR2 YSYEKL. The CDR3 runs 17 residues. The CDR3 loop reads CASSHARGTGGGEKLFF. The CDR3 DNA reads as TGCGCCAGCAGCCACGCGAGGGGAACAGGGGGCGGGGAAAAACTGTTTTTT.

The chain employs TRBV29-1 and TRBJ1-2; TRBD1 aligns across 12 bases. Germline V gives CDR1 SQVTM, CDR2 ANQGSEA. Losses at the gene ends were 3 bases for V and 8 bases for J; bases not matched to a gene: 7. This CDR3 region has 14 residues. CDR3 DNA sequence: TGCAGCGTTGATACCGGGACAGGGGGCCACGGCTACACCTTC. Protein: CSVDTGTGGHGYTF.

Judged by abundance, this clonotype is medium-sized. The CDR3 DNA is TGTGCCAGCAGCTTGGGACAGGGGAACACTGAAGCTTTCTTT. This encodes CASSLGQGNTEAFF. The V and J genes are TRBV12-3 or TRBV12-4 and TRBJ1-1; 9 nucleotides match TRBD1. The CDR3 totals 14 residues. Trimming cost V 6 bases and J 1 base; bases outside gene matches: 3.

The rearrangement links TRBV24-1 to TRBJ2-3; TRBD2 aligns across 7 bases. V shed 1 base and J 8 bases; nucleotides not matched to a gene: 5. This CDR3 is built from 14 residues. Germline values: CDR1 KGHDR, CDR2 SFDVKD. The CDR3 DNA is TGTGCCACCAGTGATTTATCGGGAGGAGTTACGCAGTATTTT. Protein product: CATSDLSGGVTQYF.

The V and J genes are TRBV15 and TRBJ2-5; 11 bases fit TRBD1. This CDR3 contains 14 residues. Germline assignment: CDR1 LNHNV and CDR2 YYDKDF (reference sequence). The V segment lost 2 bases and the J segment 7 bases; nucleotides outside the gene matches: 3. The CDR3 protein is CATSRPGQGGTQYF. The CDR3 DNA reads TGTGCCACCAGCAGACCGGGACAGGGGGGGACCCAGTACTTC.

There are a few counts of this clonotype. The chain is built from TRBV12-3 or TRBV12-4 and TRBJ2-2, with 9 bases aligning to TRBD1. The J segment lost 4 bases and the V segment lost 9 bases, leaving 6 bases of the junction unmatched. The CDR3 is 14 amino acids. The CDR3: CASWTGALTGELFF. CDR3 nucleotide sequence: TGTGCCAGTTGGACAGGGGCACTCACCGGGGAGCTGTTTTTT.

J is TRBJ1-1 and V is TRBV15; D gene ambiguous. CDR1 and CDR2 from the germline V gene are LNHNV and YYDKDF (reference sequence). The CDR3 consists of 15 residues. Between the trimmed V and J ends, which lost 1 base and 5 bases, there was a span of 14 bases. This CDR3 is CATSRVQPGETEAFF. The CDR3 region has the DNA TGTGCCACCAGCAGAGTTCAACCGGGAGAGACTGAAGCTTTCTTT.

This clonotype came up a few times. The chain couples TRBV6-5 to TRBJ1-1, with 8 bases matching TRBD1. V trimming: 0 bases; J trimming: 5 bases; junction bases outside the gene matches: 5. Germline CDR1 MNHEY, CDR2 SVGAGI. The CDR3 extends over 15 amino acids. The CDR3 region is CASSYSARGRTEAFF. CDR3 nucleotide sequence: TGTGCCAGCAGTTACTCTGCCAGGGGGCGGACTGAAGCTTTCTTT.

There are many counts of this clonotype. The chain couples TRBV4-3 to TRBJ1-2; D unresolved. Germline V gene sequence: CDR1 LGHNA, CDR2 YSLEER. V was shortened by 0 bases and J by 1 base, with 15 bases between the two germline ends. This CDR3 is built from 17 residues. The CDR3 loop reads CASSQELPLASNYGYTF. CDR3 DNA: TGCGCCAGCAGCCAAGAATTGCCGCTTGCAAGTAACTATGGCTACACCTTC.

The chain joins TRBV20-1 to TRBJ2-3; no definite D call. This CDR3 has 17 amino acids. The V gene lost 0 bases and the J gene lost 0 bases, with 16 bases spanning the gap. Per the germline V gene, CDR1 is DFQATT and CDR2 is SNEGSKA (reference sequence). CDR3 bases: TGCAGTGCTAGAGATTTTGCCACCCCTGGTAGCACAGATACGCAGTATTTT. It encodes CSARDFATPGSTDTQYF.

This clonotype has a single count. This chain connects TRBV5-6 to TRBJ2-3, with D possibly being TRBD1 (6 bases). The germline CDR1 and CDR2 sequences are SGHDT and YYEEEE. CDR3 length: 15 residues. The germline V and J ends were trimmed by 3 bases and 4 bases, with 15 bases remaining between them. CDR3: CASSSHREGADTQYF. The CDR3 DNA reads TGTGCCAGCAGCTCCCACAGGGAAGGGGCAGATACGCAGTATTTT.

This clonotype has a handful of counts. V is TRBV4-3 and J is TRBJ2-1; the match to TRBD2 covers 12 bases. V lost 4 bases, J lost 3 bases, and 4 bases stayed unmatched. Germline V gene data show CDR1 as LGHNA and CDR2 as YSLEER. This CDR3 comprises 16 residues. In DNA form, the CDR3 reads TGCGCCAGCAGCCGATCGACTAGCGGGGGCTACAATGAGCAGTTCTTC. Encoded protein: CASSRSTSGGYNEQFF.

This clonotype was found a few times. The chain recombines TRBV27 with TRBJ1-2; D is ambiguous. The V end was cut by 2 bases, the J end by 8 bases, with 15 bases between. The CDR3 consists of 14 residues. Germline loops: CDR1 MNHEY, CDR2 SMNVEV (reference sequence). CDR3 sequence: CASSLARSPDGYTF. Written as DNA, the CDR3 is TGTGCCAGCAGTTTAGCCAGGTCCCCAGACGGCTACACCTTC.

The chain joins TRBV25-1 to TRBJ1-5; no definite D call. The V gene lost 4 bases and the J gene lost 5 bases, with 18 bases spanning the gap. Germline V gene lookup returns CDR1 MGHDK and CDR2 SYGVNS. The CDR3 extends over 16 amino acids. The CDR3 loop is CASSVLRGTAHQPQHF. In DNA, the CDR3 is TGTGCCAGCAGTGTACTACGCGGAACAGCTCATCAGCCCCAGCATTTT.

This clonotype was counted at least ten times. V is TRBV4-1 and J is TRBJ1-6; 9 bases line up with TRBD1. The J segment lost 8 bases and the V segment lost 3 bases, leaving 2 bases of the junction unmatched. The germline gives CDR1 MGHRA, CDR2 YSYEKL. There are 14 residues in the CDR3. The CDR3 is CASSHTGGYSPLHF. The CDR3 DNA reads as TGCGCCAGCAGCCACACAGGGGGCTATTCACCCCTCCACTTT.

This clonotype was picked up one time. CDR3 bases: TGTGCCAGCAGTTTAGCGTTCGGACTAGCGGGAGGTAAAGAGACCCAGTACTTC. Encoded protein: CASSLAFGLAGGKETQYF. The chain carries TRBV12-3 or TRBV12-4 and TRBJ2-5, with 14 bases aligning to TRBD2. The CDR3 loop spans 18 amino acids. The ends lost 0 bases at V and 3 bases at J; junction bases unmatched: 6.

The chain carries TRBV7-2 and TRBJ2-2, with D perhaps assigned TRBD1 or TRBD2 (6 bases each). This CDR3 has 14 amino acids. The germline V and J ends were trimmed by 7 bases and 5 bases, with 14 bases remaining between them. The germline CDR1 and CDR2 sequences are SGHTA and FQGNSA. CDR3 region: CASNPQGGTGELFF. DNA of the CDR3: TGTGCCAGCAACCCCCAAGGGGGGACCGGGGAGCTGTTTTTT. Together with reference TRBV7-2 and TRBJ2-2, the CDR3 gives the full variable domain: GAGVSQSPSNKVTEKGKDVELRCDPISGHTALYWYRQSLGQGLEFLIYFQGNSAPDKSGLPSDRFSAERTGGSVSTLTIQRTQQEDSAVYLCASNPQGGTGELFFGEGSRLTVL.